The 9 T cell receptor beta chains in this list originate from one sample, sequenced in a study of blood T cell repertoires in COVID-19 (dated by TCRdb to about 2020). Library prep was done by the immunoSEQ multiplex PCR assay. Entries here come from immuneACCESS through TCRdb and include only in-frame sequences with V and J called. Some clones fail to appear in such tables; in the studies checked, an unresolved V gene covers under half of the shortfall, and the cause of the remainder is unknown. Across this sample there are approximately 300,000 clones, with 92% seen only once. Approximately 18% of the sample rests with the top ten. Material for sequencing was PBMCs or T cells enriched from blood (not recorded which). The receptor set was obtained from a woman aged 25 to 39 who had recovered from COVID-19.

This clone has just one count. The rearrangement joins TRBV7-9 to TRBJ2-3; 11 bases are a match to TRBD2. V shed 2 bases, J shed 3 bases, and the junction held 4 bases outside the gene matches. Looked up from germline, CDR1 is SEHNR and CDR2 is FQNEAQ (reference sequence). This CDR3 contains 16 residues. The CDR3: CASSLLLAGETDTQYF. DNA of the CDR3: TGTGCCAGCAGCTTACTACTAGCGGGGGAGACAGATACGCAGTATTTT.

The rearrangement links TRBV5-5 to TRBJ1-2; 9 positions agree with TRBD1. The CDR3 runs to 15 residues. Germline V CDR1 and CDR2: SGHKS, YYEKEE (reference sequence). V shed 0 bases, J shed 4 bases, and the junction held 4 bases outside the gene matches. The CDR3 nucleotides are TGTGCCAGCAGCTTGGAACAGGGGGCCAGCTATGGCTACACCTTC. This gives the protein CASSLEQGASYGYTF.

This clone was found a few times. This chain uses TRBV21-1 with TRBJ2-7; the D segment call TRBD2 is taken from the table without a DNA check. TRBV21-1 counts as a pseudogene. The CDR3 consists of 19 residues. The CDR3 reads CASSKELTSGGQNSYEQYF. The CDR3 coding sequence is TGTGCCAGCAGCAAAGAGTTAACTAGCGGAGGACAGAATAGCTACGAGCAGTACTTC.

The chain employs TRBV20-1 and TRBJ1-1; 7 bases line up with TRBD1. Looked up from germline, CDR1 is DFQATT and CDR2 is SNEGSKA (reference sequence). The V and J ends lost 3 bases and 4 bases, in that order; junction bases with no gene match: 5. The CDR3 is 13 residues long. The CDR3 sequence: CSASRQGSTEAFF. The CDR3 coding sequence is TGCAGTGCTAGTCGACAGGGATCCACTGAAGCTTTCTTT.

The chain couples TRBV7-2 to TRBJ2-2; 10 bases line up with TRBD1. Germline assignment: CDR1 SGHTA and CDR2 FQGNSA. J was trimmed by 8 bases and V by 5 bases; bases with no gene match: 8. The CDR3 runs to 15 residues. The CDR3 protein is CASSHGTGEGGELFF. In DNA form, the CDR3 reads TGTGCCAGCAGCCACGGGACAGGGGAAGGAGGGGAGCTGTTTTTT.

The chain recombines TRBV27 with TRBJ1-1; the D is unclear. Trimming cost V 1 base and J 1 base, with 7 bases left between them. The CDR3 spans 14 residues. Germline V gene data show CDR1 as MNHEY and CDR2 as SMNVEV (reference sequence). The CDR3 nucleotides are TGTGCCAGCAGTTTATACGGAGAGAACACTGAAGCTTTCTTT. It encodes CASSLYGENTEAFF.

In the case of this clone: This sample also contains other DNA sequences that code for the same CDR3. The V gene is TRBV10-3, the J gene TRBJ2-7; tentatively, D is TRBD1 (5 bases). This CDR3 contains 12 residues. V was pared by 4 bases and J by 3 bases, with 7 bases between. Looked up from germline, CDR1 is ENHRY and CDR2 is SYGVKD. The CDR3 coding sequence is TGTGCCATCAGTGGACAGAGCTACGAGCAGTACTTC. Translating gives CAISGQSYEQYF.

The chain is built from TRBV27 and TRBJ2-1; possibly TRBD2 for D (6 bases). In germline, CDR1 is MNHEY, CDR2 SMNVEV (reference sequence). V was shortened by 5 bases and J by 0 bases, with 17 bases between the two germline ends. This CDR3 has 17 residues. The CDR3 here is CASSPSSSESSYNEQFF. CDR3 sequence (DNA): TGTGCCAGCAGTCCCTCCTCTAGCGAAAGCTCCTACAATGAGCAGTTCTTC.

The genes are TRBV10-3 and TRBJ1-1; no clear D gene. CDR1 and CDR2 from the germline V gene are ENHRY and SYGVKD. Trimming took 4 bases from V and 1 from J, leaving 10 bases between them. This CDR3 has 14 amino acids. Here the CDR3 reads CAISGGVGNTEAFF. The CDR3 coding sequence is TGTGCCATCAGTGGAGGTGTAGGGAACACTGAAGCTTTCTTT.